This T cell receptor (beta chain) was sequenced during a study of vaccination effects on CD4 cells after COVID-19. Overall study context: Either the BNT162b2 or mRNA-1273 vaccine was given to participants in two doses. Points from the study as a whole: Healthy vaccinees had only 1 of 255 vaccine-induced clones cross-react with common cold coronaviruses.

Measured with immunoSEQ multiplex PCR; TCRdb has only the in-frame clones, and not every one. The repertoire holds 65,000 to 90,000 clones, with around 76% as singletons. The sample holds one count of this clone. As yet, its antigen is unknown. Within the ViraFEST assay, antigen-specific CD4+ T cells underwent expansion with viral peptide pools prior to sequencing. Between days 10 and 11 of culture, CD4+ T cells were separated out. Prior SARS-CoV-2 infection was absent in the vaccine recipients, as shown by negative nucleocapsid antibodies. Wells of roughly 2 million PBMC each were grown with about 9.3 IU/ml IL-2 and approximately 9.6 ug/ml peptides. Replacing half the medium with IL-2 medium was done on days 3 and 7. Sequenced here: CD4+ T cells from PBMCs cultured with SARS-CoV-2 spike peptides, sampled before COVID-19 vaccination. This TCR derives from a human donor who received a COVID-19 vaccine.

CDR3 region: CASSWMASGKETQYF. As DNA, the CDR3 is TGCGCCAGCAGCTGGATGGCTAGCGGTAAAGAGACCCAGTACTTC. The chain has TRBV5-1 and TRBJ2-5, with 7 nucleotides matching TRBD2. The CDR3 sequence is 15 residues long. The V gene end was trimmed by 3 bases and the J gene end by 3 bases; junction bases not matched to a gene: 8. Germline V lookup: CDR1 SGHRS, CDR2 YFSETQ.